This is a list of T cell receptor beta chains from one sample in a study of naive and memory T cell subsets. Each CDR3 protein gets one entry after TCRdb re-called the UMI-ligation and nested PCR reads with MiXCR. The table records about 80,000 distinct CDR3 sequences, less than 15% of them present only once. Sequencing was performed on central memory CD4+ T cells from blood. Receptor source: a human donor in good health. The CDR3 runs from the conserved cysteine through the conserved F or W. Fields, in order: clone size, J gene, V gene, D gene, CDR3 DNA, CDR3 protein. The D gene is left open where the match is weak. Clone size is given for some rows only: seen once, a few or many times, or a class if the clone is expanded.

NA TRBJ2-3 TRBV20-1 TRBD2 TGCAGTGCTAGAGGCGCCCGCGGGAGCTGCACAGATACGCAGTATTTT CSARGARGSCTDTQYF
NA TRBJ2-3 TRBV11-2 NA TGTGCCAGCAGCCCAGATGCTGATACGCAGTATTTT CASSPDADTQYF
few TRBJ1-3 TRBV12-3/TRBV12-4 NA TGTGCCAGCAGTCCTATGGCCGGACAGCCGGACACCATATATTTT CASSPMAGQPDTIYF
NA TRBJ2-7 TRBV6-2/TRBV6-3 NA TGTGCCAGCCGGACTAACTCCTACGAGCAGTACTTC CASRTNSYEQYF
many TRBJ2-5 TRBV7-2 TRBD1 TGTGCCAGCAGCTTAGTTCGGGACAGAAAAGAGACCCAGTACTTC CASSLVRDRKETQYF
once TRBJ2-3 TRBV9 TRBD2 TGTGCCAGCAGCGTAGATCCTAGCGGGAGAACAGATACGCAGTATTTT CASSVDPSGRTDTQYF
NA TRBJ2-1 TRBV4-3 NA TGCGCCAGCAGCCAAGCGCAGGGGGGGGCCTACAATGAGCAGTTCTTC CASSQAQGGAYNEQFF
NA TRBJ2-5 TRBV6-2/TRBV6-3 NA TGTGCCAGCACCCAACCCCCGGAAGAGACCCAGTACTTC CASTQPPEETQYF
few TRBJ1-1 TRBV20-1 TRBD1 TGCAGTGCTAGGGGGGGACAGAAGGCTTTCTTT CSARGGQKAFF
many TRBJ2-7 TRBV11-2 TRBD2 TGTGCCAGCAGCTCGGGACTAGCGGGGCACGAGCAGTACTTC CASSSGLAGHEQYF
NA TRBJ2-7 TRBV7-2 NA TGTGCCAGCAGCTTAGCGTCGGCGGTAAACTACGAGCAGTACTTC CASSLASAVNYEQYF
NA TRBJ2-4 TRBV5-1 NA TGCGCCAGCAGCTTCGAAGGAGACATTCAGTACTTC CASSFEGDIQYF
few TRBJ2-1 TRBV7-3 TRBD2 TGTGCCAGCAGCTCTGAACCCGGGAGGGCGGGTTTGGATGAGCAGTTCTTC CASSSEPGRAGLDEQFF
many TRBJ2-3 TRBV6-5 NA TGTGCCAGCAGTTACCGACAGCCCTTCACAGATACGCAGTATTTT CASSYRQPFTDTQYF
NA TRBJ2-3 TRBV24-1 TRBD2 TGTGCCACCAGTCCTAGCGGGAATATTCACCGTAGTAGCACAGATACGCAGTATTTT CATSPSGNIHRSSTDTQYF
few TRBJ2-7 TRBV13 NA TGTGCCAGCAGCTTAGGCAGGGGCATCTCCTACGAGCAGTACTTC CASSLGRGISYEQYF
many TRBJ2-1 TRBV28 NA TGTGCCAGCAGCCTCAGGGGTGAGCAGTTCTTC CASSLRGEQFF
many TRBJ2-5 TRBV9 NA TGTGCCAGCAGCGGATCACTTCAAGGGGAGGTGGAGACCCAGTACTTC CASSGSLQGEVETQYF
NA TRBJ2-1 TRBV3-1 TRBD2 TGTGCCAGCAGCCAAGGAACCCGGAGGACTAGTGTCGATGAGCAGTTCTTC CASSQGTRRTSVDEQFF
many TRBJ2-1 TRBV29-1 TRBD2 TGCAGCGTGCGGACTAGCGGGAGAGGAAACAATGAGCAGTTCTTC CSVRTSGRGNNEQFF
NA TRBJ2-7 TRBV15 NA TGTGCCACCAGCAGAGGTGGCAGTACCTACGAGCAGTACTTC CATSRGGSTYEQYF
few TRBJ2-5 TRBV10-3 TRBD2 TGTGCCAGTTCTAGCGGGAGTATCTGGGAGACCCAGTACTTC CASSSGSIWETQYF
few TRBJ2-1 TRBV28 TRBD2 TGTGCCAGCCGGCGGCGGACTAGCGGTTACAATGAGCAGTTCTTC CASRRRTSGYNEQFF
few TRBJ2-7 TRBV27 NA TGTGCCAGTGTCCCCCGGGGGGCGAGCTCCTACGAGCAGTACTTC CASVPRGASSYEQYF
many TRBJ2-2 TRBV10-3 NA TGTGCCATCAGGCCATATGGGCGGTCGGAGACCGGGGAGCTGTTTTTT CAIRPYGRSETGELFF
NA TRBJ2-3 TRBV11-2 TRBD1 TGTGCCAGCAGCACCAGACAGGGTTTTAGCACAGATACGCAGTATTTT CASSTRQGFSTDTQYF
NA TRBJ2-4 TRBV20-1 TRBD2 TGCAGTGCTATGGGGGGGGGACCGGGACGAGCCAAAAACATTCAGTACTTC CSAMGGGPGRAKNIQYF
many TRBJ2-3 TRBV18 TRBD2 TGTGCCAGCTCACCCAACGGACTAGCGAGGGTGGGCACAGATACGCAGTATTTT CASSPNGLARVGTDTQYF
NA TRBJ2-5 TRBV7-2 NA TGTGCCAGCAGCTCATACAAGCAAGAGACCCAGTACTTC CASSSYKQETQYF
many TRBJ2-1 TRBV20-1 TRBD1 TGCAGTGCTAGAGGTATCATAGGACAGGGGATCAACAATGAGCAGTTCTTC CSARGIIGQGINNEQFF
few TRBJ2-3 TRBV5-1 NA TGCGCCAGCAGCTCCGGGGGAAGCACAGATACGCAGTATTTT CASSSGGSTDTQYF
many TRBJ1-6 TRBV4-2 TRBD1 TGTGCCAGCAGCCAAGGAATGGGACAGCGTCACTCACCCCTCCACTTT CASSQGMGQRHSPLHF